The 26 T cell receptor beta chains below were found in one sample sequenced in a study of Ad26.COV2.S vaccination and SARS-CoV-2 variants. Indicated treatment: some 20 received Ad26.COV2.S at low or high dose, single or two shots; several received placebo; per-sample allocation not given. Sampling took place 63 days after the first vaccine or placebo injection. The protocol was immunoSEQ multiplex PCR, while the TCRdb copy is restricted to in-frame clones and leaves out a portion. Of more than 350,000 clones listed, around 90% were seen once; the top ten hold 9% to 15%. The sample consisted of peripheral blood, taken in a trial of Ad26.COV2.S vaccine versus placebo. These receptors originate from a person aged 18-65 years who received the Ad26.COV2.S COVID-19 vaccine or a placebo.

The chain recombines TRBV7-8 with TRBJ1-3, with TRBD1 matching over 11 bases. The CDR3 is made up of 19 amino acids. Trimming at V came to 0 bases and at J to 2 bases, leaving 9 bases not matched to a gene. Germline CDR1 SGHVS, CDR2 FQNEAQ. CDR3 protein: CASSLAGGDRGRTGNTIYF. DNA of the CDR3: TGTGCCAGCAGCTTAGCGGGAGGGGACAGGGGGAGAACTGGAAACACCATATATTTT.

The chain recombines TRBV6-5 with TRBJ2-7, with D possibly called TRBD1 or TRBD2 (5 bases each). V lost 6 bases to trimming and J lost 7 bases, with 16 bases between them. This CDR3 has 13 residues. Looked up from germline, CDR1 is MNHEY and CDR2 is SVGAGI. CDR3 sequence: CASSRDLHREQYF. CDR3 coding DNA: TGTGCCAGCAGCAGGGACCTCCACCGGGAGCAGTACTTC.

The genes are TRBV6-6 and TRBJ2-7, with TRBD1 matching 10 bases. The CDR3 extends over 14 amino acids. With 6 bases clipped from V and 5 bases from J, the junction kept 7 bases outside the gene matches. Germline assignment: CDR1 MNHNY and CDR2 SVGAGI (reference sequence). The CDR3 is CASRRQGAGDEQYF. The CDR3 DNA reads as TGTGCCAGCAGACGACAGGGGGCAGGGGACGAGCAGTACTTC.

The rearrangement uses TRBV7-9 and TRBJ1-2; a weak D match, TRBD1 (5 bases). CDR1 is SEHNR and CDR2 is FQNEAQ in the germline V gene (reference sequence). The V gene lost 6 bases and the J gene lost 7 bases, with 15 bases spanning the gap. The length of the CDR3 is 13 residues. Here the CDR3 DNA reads TGTGCCAGCAGTCTTTCGGCCAGGGTTGGCTACACCTTC. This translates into CASSLSARVGYTF.

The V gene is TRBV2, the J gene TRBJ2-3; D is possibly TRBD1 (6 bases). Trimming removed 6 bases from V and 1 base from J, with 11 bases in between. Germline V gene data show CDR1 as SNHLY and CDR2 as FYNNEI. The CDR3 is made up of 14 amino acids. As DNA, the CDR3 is TGTGCCAGCAGGGTACAGGGAGGCACAGATACGCAGTATTTT. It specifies CASRVQGGTDTQYF. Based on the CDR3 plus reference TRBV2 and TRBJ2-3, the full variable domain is EPEVTQTPSHQVTQMGQEVILRCVPISNHLYFYWYRQILGQKVEFLVSFYNNEISEKSEIFDDQFSVERPDGSNFTLKIRSTKLEDSAMYFCASRVQGGTDTQYFGPGTRLTVL.

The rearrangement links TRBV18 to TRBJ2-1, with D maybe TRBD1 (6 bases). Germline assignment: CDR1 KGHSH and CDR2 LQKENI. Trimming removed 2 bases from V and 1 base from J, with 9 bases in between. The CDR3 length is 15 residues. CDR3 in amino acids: CASSPMDRSYNEQFF. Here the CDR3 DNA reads TGTGCCAGCTCACCAATGGACAGATCCTACAATGAGCAGTTCTTC. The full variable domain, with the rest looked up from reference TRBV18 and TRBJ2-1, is NAGVMQNPRHLVRRRGQEARLRCSPMKGHSHVYWYRQLPEEGLKFMVYLQKENIIDESGMPKERFSAEFPKEGPSILRIQQVVRGDSAAYFCASSPMDRSYNEQFFGPGTRLTVL.

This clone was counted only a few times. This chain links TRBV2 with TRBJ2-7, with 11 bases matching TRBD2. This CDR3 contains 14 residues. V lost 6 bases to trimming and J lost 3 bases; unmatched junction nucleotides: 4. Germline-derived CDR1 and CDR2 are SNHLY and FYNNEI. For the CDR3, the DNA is TGTGCCAGCAGGGTCGGACTAGCGGGCTACGAGCAGTACTTC. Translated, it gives CASRVGLAGYEQYF.

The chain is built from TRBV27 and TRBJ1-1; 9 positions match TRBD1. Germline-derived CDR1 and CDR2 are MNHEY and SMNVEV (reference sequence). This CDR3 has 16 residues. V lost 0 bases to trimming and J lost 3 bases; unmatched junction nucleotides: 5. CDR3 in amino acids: CASSLSGTGLDTEAFF. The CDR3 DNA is TGTGCCAGCAGTTTATCTGGGACAGGGCTTGACACTGAAGCTTTCTTT.

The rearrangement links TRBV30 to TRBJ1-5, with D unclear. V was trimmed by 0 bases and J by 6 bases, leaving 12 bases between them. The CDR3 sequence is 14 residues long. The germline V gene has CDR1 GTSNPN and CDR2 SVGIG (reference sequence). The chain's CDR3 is CAWSVSGTFQPQHF. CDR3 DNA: TGTGCCTGGAGTGTAAGCGGCACATTTCAGCCCCAGCATTTT.

The CDR3 spells CATRQREVGEQYF. CDR3 DNA sequence: TGTGCCACACGGCAGCGGGAGGTGGGCGAGCAGTACTTC. The rearrangement links TRBV10-3 to TRBJ2-7, with TRBD2 identical over 9 bases. The CDR3 loop spans 13 amino acids. Germline V gene sequence: CDR1 ENHRY, CDR2 SYGVKD. Trimming cost V 10 bases and J 6 bases; bases outside gene matches: 10.

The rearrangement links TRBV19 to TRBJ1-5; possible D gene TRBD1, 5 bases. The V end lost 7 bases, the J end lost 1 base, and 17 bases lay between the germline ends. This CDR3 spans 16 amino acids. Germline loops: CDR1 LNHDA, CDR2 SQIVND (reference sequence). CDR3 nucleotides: TGTGCCAGTACCGCCGCCTCAGGGACGAGCAATCAGCCCCAGCATTTT. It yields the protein CASTAASGTSNQPQHF.

The CDR3 region is CASSLGIDRGHGYTF. In DNA, the CDR3 is TGCGCCAGCAGCTTGGGGATAGACAGGGGGCACGGCTACACCTTC. V and J are TRBV5-1 and TRBJ1-2; 10 nucleotides agree with TRBD1. Germline V CDR1 and CDR2: SGHRS, YFSETQ. V was clipped by 0 bases and J by 8 bases; unmatched bases: 7. This CDR3 spans 15 amino acids. Full variable domain (rest looked up from reference TRBV5-1 and TRBJ1-2): KAGVTQTPRYLIKTRGQQVTLSCSPISGHRSVSWYQQTPGQGLQFLFEYFSETQRNKGNFPGRFSGRQFSNSRSEMNVSTLELGDSALYLCASSLGIDRGHGYTFGSGTRLTVV.

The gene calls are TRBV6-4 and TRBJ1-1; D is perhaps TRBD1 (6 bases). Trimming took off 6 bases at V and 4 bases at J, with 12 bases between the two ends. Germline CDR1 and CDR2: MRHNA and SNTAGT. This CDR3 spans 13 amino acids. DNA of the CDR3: TGTGCCAGCAGCCGGGACATTTTCACTGAAGCTTTCTTT. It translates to CASSRDIFTEAFF.

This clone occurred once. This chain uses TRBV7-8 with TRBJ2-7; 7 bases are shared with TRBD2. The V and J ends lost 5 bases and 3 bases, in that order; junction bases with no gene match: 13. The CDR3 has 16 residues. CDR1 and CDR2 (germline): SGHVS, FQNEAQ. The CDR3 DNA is TGTGCCAGCAGCCCCCGACGGGAGGCAGGGTTCTACGAGCAGTACTTC. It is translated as CASSPRREAGFYEQYF.

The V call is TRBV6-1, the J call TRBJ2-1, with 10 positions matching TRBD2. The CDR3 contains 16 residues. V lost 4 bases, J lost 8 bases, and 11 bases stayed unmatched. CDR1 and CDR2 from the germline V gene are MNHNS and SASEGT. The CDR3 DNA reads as TGTGCCAGCAGTGGACGACTAGCGGGCAATGGCGATGAGCAGTTCTTC. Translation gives CASSGRLAGNGDEQFF.

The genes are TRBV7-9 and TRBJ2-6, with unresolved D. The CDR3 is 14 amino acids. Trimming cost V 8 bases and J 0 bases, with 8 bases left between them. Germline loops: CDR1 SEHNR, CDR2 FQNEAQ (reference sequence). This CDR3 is CASSRDSGANVLTF. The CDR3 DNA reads TGTGCCAGCTCAAGGGACTCTGGGGCCAACGTCCTGACTTTC.

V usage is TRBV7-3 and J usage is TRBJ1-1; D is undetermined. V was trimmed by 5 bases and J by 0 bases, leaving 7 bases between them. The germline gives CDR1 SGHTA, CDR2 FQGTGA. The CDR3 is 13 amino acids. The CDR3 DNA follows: TGTGCCAGCAGCCGAGGTATGAACACTGAAGCTTTCTTT. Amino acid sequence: CASSRGMNTEAFF.

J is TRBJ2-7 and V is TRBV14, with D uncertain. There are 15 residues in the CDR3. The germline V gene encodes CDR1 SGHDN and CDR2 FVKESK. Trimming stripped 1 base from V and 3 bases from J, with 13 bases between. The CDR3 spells CASSQVIARIYEQYF. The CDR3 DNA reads TGTGCCAGCAGCCAAGTAATAGCACGGATCTACGAGCAGTACTTC.

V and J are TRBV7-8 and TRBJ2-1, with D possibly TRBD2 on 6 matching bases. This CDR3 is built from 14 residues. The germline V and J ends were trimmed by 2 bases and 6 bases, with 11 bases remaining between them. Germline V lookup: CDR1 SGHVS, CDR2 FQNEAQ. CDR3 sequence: CASSLPGAFNEQFF. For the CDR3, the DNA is TGTGCCAGCAGCTTACCGGGAGCGTTCAATGAGCAGTTCTTC.

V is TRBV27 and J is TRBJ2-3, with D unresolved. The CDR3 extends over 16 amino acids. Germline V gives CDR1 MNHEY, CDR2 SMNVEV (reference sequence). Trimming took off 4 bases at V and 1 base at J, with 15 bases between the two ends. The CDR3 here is CASSSFQASGTDTQYF. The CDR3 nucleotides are TGTGCCAGCAGTTCCTTTCAAGCGTCGGGCACAGATACGCAGTATTTT.

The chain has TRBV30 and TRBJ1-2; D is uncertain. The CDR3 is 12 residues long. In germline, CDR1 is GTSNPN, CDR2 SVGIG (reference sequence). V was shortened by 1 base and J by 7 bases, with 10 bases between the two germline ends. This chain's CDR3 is CAWSDAWGGYTF. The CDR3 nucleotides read TGTGCCTGGAGTGATGCCTGGGGTGGCTACACCTTC.

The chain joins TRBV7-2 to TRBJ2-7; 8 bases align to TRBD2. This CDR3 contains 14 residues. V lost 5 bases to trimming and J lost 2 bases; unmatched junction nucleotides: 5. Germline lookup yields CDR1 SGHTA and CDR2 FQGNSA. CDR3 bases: TGTGCCAGCAGCCCCACTAGCGGTCCCTACGAGCAGTACTTC. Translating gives CASSPTSGPYEQYF.

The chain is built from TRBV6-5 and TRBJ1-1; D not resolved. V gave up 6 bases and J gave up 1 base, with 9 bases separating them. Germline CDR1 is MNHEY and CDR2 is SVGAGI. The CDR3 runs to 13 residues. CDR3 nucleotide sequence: TGTGCCAGCAGCTACGGACGGAACACTGAAGCTTTCTTT. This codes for CASSYGRNTEAFF.

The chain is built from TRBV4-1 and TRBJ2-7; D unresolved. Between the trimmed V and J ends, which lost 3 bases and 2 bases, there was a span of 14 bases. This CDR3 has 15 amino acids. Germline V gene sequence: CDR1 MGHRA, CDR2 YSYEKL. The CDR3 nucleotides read TGCGCCAGCAGCCAGGACCCCCGGCCCACCTACGAGCAGTACTTC. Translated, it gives CASSQDPRPTYEQYF.

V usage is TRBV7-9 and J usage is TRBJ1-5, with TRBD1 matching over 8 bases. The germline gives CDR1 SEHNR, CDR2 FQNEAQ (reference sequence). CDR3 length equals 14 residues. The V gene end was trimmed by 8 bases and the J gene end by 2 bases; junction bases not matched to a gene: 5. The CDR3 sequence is CASGSTGGNQPQHF. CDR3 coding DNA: TGTGCCAGCGGTTCGACAGGGGGCAATCAGCCCCAGCATTTT.

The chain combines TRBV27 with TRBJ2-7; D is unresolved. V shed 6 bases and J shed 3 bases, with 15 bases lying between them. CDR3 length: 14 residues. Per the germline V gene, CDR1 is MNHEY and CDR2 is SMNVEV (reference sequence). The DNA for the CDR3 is TGTGCCAGCAGCGTAAAGGCCGCTGGCTACGAGCAGTACTTC. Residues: CASSVKAAGYEQYF.